This T cell receptor (beta chain) was documented in a study of cytomegalovirus exposure and HLA in healthy donors. Concerning this clone: The antigen is not known.

Sequenced by immunoSEQ multiplex PCR; TCRdb stores in-frame clones only, minus some. In the table there are some 77,000 clones, 85% to 95% of which are singletons. This CDR3 spans 15 amino acids. V dropped 7 bases and J dropped 3 bases, with 15 bases sitting between them. CDR1 and CDR2 (germline): MNHNS, SASEGT. Points from the study as a whole: Usually a TCR sequence was rare, but some public TCRs were found in many donors. As was reported, the classifier diagnosed cytomegalovirus status with high specificity and sensitivity.

This receptor was obtained from a man between 18 and 29 years old in good health and CMV-seropositive. Source material: PBMCs. V gene TRBV6-1 combines with J gene TRBJ1-4; D not certain. The CDR3 bases are TGTGCCAGCACCTTAGGTGGGCCAGCTAATGAAAAACTGTTTTTT. Translation: CASTLGGPANEKLFF.